Listed here are 21 T cell receptor beta chains from one sample, sequenced in a study of glioma-infiltrating T cells after dendritic cell vaccination. Measured with immunoSEQ multiplex PCR; TCRdb has only the in-frame clones, and not every one. The repertoire holds tens of thousands of clones, approximately 85% seen once, with 9% to 10% in the top ten. This material consisted of blood, taken before dendritic cell vaccination. Source of these receptors: a human donor with glioblastoma.

As to this clone: At the DNA level, this CDR3 is encoded by other sequences in the same sample as well. The rearrangement links TRBV11-1 to TRBJ1-6; TRBD1 agrees at 8 bases. The CDR3 has 14 residues. With V trimmed by 6 bases and J by 5 bases, 3 bases remained unmatched. The germline V gene encodes CDR1 SGHAT and CDR2 FQDESV (reference sequence). In nucleotides, the CDR3 is TGTGCCAGCAGTCGGACAGGGAATAATTCACCCCTCCACTTT. It encodes CASSRTGNNSPLHF.

J is TRBJ2-7 and V is TRBV9, with 8 bases identical to TRBD2. Germline CDR1 and CDR2: SGDLS and YYNGEE. The V gene end was trimmed by 1 base and the J gene end by 3 bases; junction bases not matched to a gene: 6. CDR3 length equals 15 residues. The CDR3 nucleotides are TGTGCCAGCAGCGTATATGGCGGGGGGATCTACGAGCAGTACTTC. Encoded protein: CASSVYGGGIYEQYF.

V gene TRBV27 combines with J gene TRBJ1-1, with 7 nucleotides matching TRBD1. This CDR3 region has 13 residues. CDR1 is MNHEY, CDR2 SMNVEV, per germline (reference sequence). With V trimmed by 8 bases and J by 0 bases, 3 bases remained unmatched. CDR3 coding DNA: TGTGCCAGCTACAGGGGACTGAACACTGAAGCTTTCTTT. It encodes CASYRGLNTEAFF.

In this sample, this clone turned up once. V gene TRBV5-1 combines with J gene TRBJ2-7; 12 nucleotides agree with TRBD2. The CDR3 extends over 15 amino acids. The J segment lost 0 bases and the V segment lost 3 bases, leaving 1 base of the junction unmatched. Germline V gene sequence: CDR1 SGHRS, CDR2 YFSETQ. The CDR3 nucleotides read TGCGCCAGCAGCTCACTAGCGGGGGGCTCCTACGAGCAGTACTTC. It yields the protein CASSSLAGGSYEQYF. The full variable domain, rest sourced from reference TRBV5-1 and TRBJ2-7, is KAGVTQTPRYLIKTRGQQVTLSCSPISGHRSVSWYQQTPGQGLQFLFEYFSETQRNKGNFPGRFSGRQFSNSRSEMNVSTLELGDSALYLCASSSLAGGSYEQYFGPGTRLTVT.

This clone appeared a single time. This chain links TRBV4-1 with TRBJ2-3, with D unclear. Germline lookup yields CDR1 MGHRA and CDR2 YSYEKL. The V gene lost 4 bases and the J gene lost 6 bases, with 5 bases spanning the gap. This CDR3 contains 11 residues. This chain's CDR3 is CASSLSDTQYF. CDR3 in DNA: TGCGCCAGCAGCCTCTCCGATACGCAGTATTTT.

The DNA of the CDR3 is TGTGCCAGCACCGGACAGGGGGCGGGGGAGCAGTACTTC. Translating it yields CASTGQGAGEQYF. This chain links TRBV7-2 with TRBJ2-7; TRBD1 aligns across 11 bases. This CDR3 is built from 13 residues. Germline V lookup: CDR1 SGHTA, CDR2 FQGNSA. The V and J ends lost 7 bases and 7 bases, in that order; junction bases with no gene match: 6.

This chain's CDR3 is CASSPPWGEGEKLFF. In DNA, the CDR3 is TGTGCCAGCTCACCCCCCTGGGGAGAGGGTGAAAAACTGTTTTTT. The rearrangement joins TRBV18 to TRBJ1-4; D remains unclear. CDR3 length: 15 amino acids. The V and J ends lost 3 bases and 7 bases respectively, with 15 bases between them. Germline V gives CDR1 KGHSH, CDR2 LQKENI.

The chain carries TRBV11-2 and TRBJ2-1; maybe TRBD2 (6 bases). Trimming took off 4 bases at V and 4 bases at J, with 11 bases between the two ends. Germline CDR1 is SGHAT and CDR2 is FQNNGV. This CDR3 contains 14 residues. CDR3 amino acids: CASSSAGTYNEQFF. CDR3 in DNA: TGTGCCAGCAGCTCCGCCGGGACTTACAATGAGCAGTTCTTC.

The rearrangement joins TRBV7-9 to TRBJ2-3; the match to TRBD2 covers 8 bases. Trimming took 3 bases from V and 2 from J; bases not matched to a gene: 4. Germline assignment: CDR1 SEHNR and CDR2 FQNEAQ (reference sequence). This CDR3 has 15 amino acids. The CDR3 DNA reads as TGTGCCAGCAGCTTTAGGCGGGGGGACACAGATACGCAGTATTTT. This gives the protein CASSFRRGDTDTQYF.

This chain links TRBV4-1 with TRBJ2-7, with 9 bases aligning to TRBD2. CDR3 length: 18 residues. Germline trimming cut 0 bases from V and 5 bases from J; bases unmatched to any gene: 14. CDR1 is MGHRA, CDR2 YSYEKL, per germline. CDR3 sequence: CASSQDEKAGGISNEQYF. In DNA form, the CDR3 reads TGCGCCAGCAGCCAAGATGAGAAGGCGGGGGGGATTTCCAACGAGCAGTACTTC.

The chain links TRBV14 to TRBJ2-1; 10 bases are shared with TRBD1. After removal of 4 bases from V and 5 bases from J, the junction contained 8 bases not matched to a gene. The V gene's germline CDR1 is SGHDN and CDR2 FVKESK. This CDR3 region has 16 residues. Here the CDR3 DNA reads TGTGCCAGCAGCCGGGGGACAGGGGATGTACACAATGAGCAGTTCTTC. Protein product: CASSRGTGDVHNEQFF.

The chain employs TRBV11-2 and TRBJ2-5, with a tentative D call TRBD2 (6 bases). Germline-derived CDR1 and CDR2 are SGHAT and FQNNGV. The CDR3 runs to 15 residues. V was shortened by 4 bases and J by 2 bases, with 14 bases between the two germline ends. The CDR3 spells CASSSSRGGQETQYF. The CDR3 nucleotides read TGTGCCAGCAGCTCATCCCGGGGAGGACAAGAGACCCAGTACTTC.

V is TRBV5-6 and J is TRBJ2-2; 7 bases align to TRBD2. V was clipped by 0 bases and J by 9 bases; unmatched bases: 2. The germline CDR1 and CDR2 sequences are SGHDT and YYEEEE. This CDR3 spans 13 amino acids. The CDR3 sequence is CASSLGLARELFF. CDR3 nucleotides: TGTGCCAGCAGCTTGGGACTAGCCAGGGAGCTGTTTTTT.

The chain employs TRBV9 and TRBJ1-1, with D possibly matching TRBD1 (6 bases). Trimming removed 0 bases at V and 4 bases at J, with 19 bases between. This CDR3 is 17 amino acids long. CDR1 and CDR2 from the germline V gene are SGDLS and YYNGEE. CDR3 nucleotide sequence: TGTGCCAGCAGCGTAGGAGGGGGGGTATTCGTACGCACTGAAGCTTTCTTT. Translated, it gives CASSVGGGVFVRTEAFF.

A note on this clone: Other DNA sequences within the sample encode an identical CDR3. J is TRBJ1-6 and V is TRBV27; D gene ambiguous. V was shortened by 5 bases and J by 13 bases, with 15 bases between the two germline ends. Germline V gene sequence: CDR1 MNHEY, CDR2 SMNVEV (reference sequence). This CDR3 is built from 13 residues. CDR3 in amino acids: CASSESRRSPLHF. The CDR3 nucleotides are TGTGCCAGCAGTGAGTCCCGGCGGTCGCCCCTCCACTTT.

The V gene is TRBV19, the J gene TRBJ1-2, with D hard to call. Trimming removed 4 bases from V and 3 bases from J, with 9 bases in between. The CDR3 has 13 amino acids. Germline CDR1 and CDR2: LNHDA and SQIVND (reference sequence). CDR3 in DNA: TGTGCCAGTAGTAGTAACAGCCACTATGGCTACACCTTC. This codes for CASSSNSHYGYTF.

The chain uses TRBV19 and TRBJ1-2, with 8 positions matching TRBD1. Germline CDR1 and CDR2: LNHDA and SQIVND (reference sequence). V shed 3 bases, J shed 2 bases, and the junction held 2 bases outside the gene matches. This CDR3 comprises 14 residues. The DNA for the CDR3 is TGTGCCAGTAGTATGACAGGGGTAAACTATGGCTACACCTTC. Translated: CASSMTGVNYGYTF.

The rearrangement links TRBV10-1 to TRBJ2-5; TRBD2 matches at 12 bases. The CDR3 is made up of 15 amino acids. The V segment lost 6 bases and the J segment 2 bases; nucleotides outside the gene matches: 4. Germline V gives CDR1 WNHNN, CDR2 SYGVQD (reference sequence). In DNA, the CDR3 is TGCGCCAGCAGCCGGACTAGCGGGATACAAGAGACCCAGTACTTC. This sequence encodes CASSRTSGIQETQYF.

The chain uses TRBV10-1 and TRBJ2-1, with 10 bases matching TRBD2. This CDR3 is built from 16 residues. V lost 5 bases to trimming and J lost 0 bases; unmatched junction nucleotides: 4. Per the germline V gene, CDR1 is WNHNN and CDR2 is SYGVQD (reference sequence). CDR3 sequence reads: CASSYSGGFSYNEQFF. In DNA form, the CDR3 reads TGCGCCAGCAGTTATAGCGGGGGGTTCTCCTACAATGAGCAGTTCTTC.

J is TRBJ1-1 and V is TRBV4-1; unclear D gene. V was trimmed by 4 bases and J by 0 bases, leaving 9 bases between them. The CDR3 has 14 amino acids. CDR1 is MGHRA, CDR2 YSYEKL, per germline. The CDR3 protein is CASSLQALNTEAFF. The CDR3 DNA follows: TGCGCCAGCAGCCTCCAGGCACTGAACACTGAAGCTTTCTTT.

This sequence joins TRBV5-5 and TRBJ2-7; 11 bases align to TRBD2. The CDR3 extends over 16 amino acids. Germline V gene data show CDR1 as SGHKS and CDR2 as YYEKEE (reference sequence). V was pared by 0 bases and J by 2 bases, with 4 bases of the junction left unmatched. CDR3 residues: CASSLGLAGGPYEQYF. In DNA form, the CDR3 reads TGTGCCAGCAGCTTGGGGCTAGCGGGGGGACCCTACGAGCAGTACTTC.